What follows describes a single T cell receptor (beta chain). Its antigen remains unknown. The trim removed 7 bases at V and 0 bases at J, leaving 4 bases unmatched. The CDR3 consists of 14 residues. The V gene's germline CDR1 is SGHRS and CDR2 YFSETQ. The sample comes from a study of T-cell reconstitution after alpha-beta-depleted transplantation in children. Broader study findings: Certain patients had high TCRbeta diversity at day 60, and it came from recipient T cells and thymic progenitors that survived. T-cell counts and diversity at one year following transplant were attributed mainly to newly produced T cells.

The TCRbeta library was prepared with unique molecular identifiers. TCRdb reanalysed the PCR reads using MiXCR and keeps one entry per CDR3 protein. Of approximately 800,000 distinct CDR3 sequences listed, approximately 15% are singletons. The rearrangement uses TRBV5-1 and TRBJ2-1; 7 nucleotides match TRBD1. The receptor was derived from a male patient between 5 and 17 years old who had a stem cell transplant for acute lymphoblastic leukemia, so the T cells may come from the graft donor. Sample: PBMCs, mostly from graft donor cells, taken 360 days after TCRalphabeta/CD19-depleted stem cell transplant. Here the CDR3 DNA reads TGCGCCAGCTACTGGGACAGCTCCTACAATGAGCAGTTCTTC. It is translated as CASYWDSSYNEQFF.